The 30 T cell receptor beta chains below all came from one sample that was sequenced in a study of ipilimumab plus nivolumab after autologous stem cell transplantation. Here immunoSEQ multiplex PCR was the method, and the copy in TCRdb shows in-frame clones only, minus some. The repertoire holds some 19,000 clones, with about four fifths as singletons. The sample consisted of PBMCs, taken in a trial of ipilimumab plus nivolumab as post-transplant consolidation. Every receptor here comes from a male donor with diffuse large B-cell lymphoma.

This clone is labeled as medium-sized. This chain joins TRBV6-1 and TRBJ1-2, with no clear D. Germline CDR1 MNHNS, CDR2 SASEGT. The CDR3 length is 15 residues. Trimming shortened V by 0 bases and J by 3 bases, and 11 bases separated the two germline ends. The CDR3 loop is CASSEARRLHYGYTF. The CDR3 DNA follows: TGTGCCAGCAGTGAAGCTAGAAGGTTGCACTATGGCTACACCTTC.

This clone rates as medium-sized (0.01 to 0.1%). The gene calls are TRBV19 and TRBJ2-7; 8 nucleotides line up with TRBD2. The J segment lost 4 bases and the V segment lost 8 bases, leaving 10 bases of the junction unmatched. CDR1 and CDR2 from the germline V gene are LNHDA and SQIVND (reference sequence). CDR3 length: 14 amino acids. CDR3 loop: CASSPGLVEYEQYF. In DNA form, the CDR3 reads TGTGCCAGTTCACCGGGACTAGTAGAGTACGAGCAGTACTTC.

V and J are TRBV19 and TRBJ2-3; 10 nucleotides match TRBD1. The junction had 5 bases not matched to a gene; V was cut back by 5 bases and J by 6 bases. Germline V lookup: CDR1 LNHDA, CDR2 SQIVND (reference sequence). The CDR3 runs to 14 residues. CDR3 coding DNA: TGTGCCAGTAGTTCGACAGGGGGCCGGGATACGCAGTATTTT. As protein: CASSSTGGRDTQYF.

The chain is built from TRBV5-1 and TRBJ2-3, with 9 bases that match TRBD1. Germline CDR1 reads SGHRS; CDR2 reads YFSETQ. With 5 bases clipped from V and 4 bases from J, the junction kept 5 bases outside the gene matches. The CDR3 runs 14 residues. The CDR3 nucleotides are TGCGCCAGCAGGTTACAGGGGGCAGCAGATACGCAGTATTTT. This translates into CASRLQGAADTQYF.

The CDR3 DNA is TGTGCCAGCAGCTTAGCAGGGACAGGGATGGGAGAGCAGTACTTC. Its translation: CASSLAGTGMGEQYF. The V and J genes are TRBV11-2 and TRBJ2-7; 9 bases are a match to TRBD1. Per germline, CDR1 SGHAT and CDR2 FQNNGV. The CDR3 loop spans 15 amino acids. J lost 7 bases, V lost 1 base, and 8 bases had no gene match.

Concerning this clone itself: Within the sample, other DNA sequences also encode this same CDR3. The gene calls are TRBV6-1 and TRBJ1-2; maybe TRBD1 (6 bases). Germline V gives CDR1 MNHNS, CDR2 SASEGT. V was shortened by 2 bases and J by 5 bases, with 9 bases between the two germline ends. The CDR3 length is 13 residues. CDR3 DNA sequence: TGTGCCAGCAGTGAATGGACAGATTATGGCTACACCTTC. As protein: CASSEWTDYGYTF.

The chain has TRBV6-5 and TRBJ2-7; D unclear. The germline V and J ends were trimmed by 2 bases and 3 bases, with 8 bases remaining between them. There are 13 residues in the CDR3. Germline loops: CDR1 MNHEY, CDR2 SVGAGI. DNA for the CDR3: TGTGCCAGCAGTTACGGTTGGAACTACGAGCAGTACTTC. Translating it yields CASSYGWNYEQYF.

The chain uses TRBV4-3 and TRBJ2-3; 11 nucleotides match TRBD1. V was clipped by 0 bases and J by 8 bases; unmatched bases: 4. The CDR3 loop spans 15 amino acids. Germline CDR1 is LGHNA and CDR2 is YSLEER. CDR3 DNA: TGCGCCAGCAGCCAAGAGGGACAGGGGGGGAGTACGCAGTATTTT. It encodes CASSQEGQGGSTQYF.

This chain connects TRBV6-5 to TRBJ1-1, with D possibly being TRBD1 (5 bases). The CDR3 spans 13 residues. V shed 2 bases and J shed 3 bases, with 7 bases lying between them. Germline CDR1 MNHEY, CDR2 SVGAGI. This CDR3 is CASSYRDDTEAFF. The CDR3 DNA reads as TGTGCCAGCAGTTACCGGGACGACACTGAAGCTTTCTTT.

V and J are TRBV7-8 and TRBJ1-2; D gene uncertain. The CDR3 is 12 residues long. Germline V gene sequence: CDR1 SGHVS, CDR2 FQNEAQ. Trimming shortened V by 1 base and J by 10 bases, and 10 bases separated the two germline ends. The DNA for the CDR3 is TGTGCCAGCAGCTTAGGACCGGAGAACTACACCTTC. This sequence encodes CASSLGPENYTF.

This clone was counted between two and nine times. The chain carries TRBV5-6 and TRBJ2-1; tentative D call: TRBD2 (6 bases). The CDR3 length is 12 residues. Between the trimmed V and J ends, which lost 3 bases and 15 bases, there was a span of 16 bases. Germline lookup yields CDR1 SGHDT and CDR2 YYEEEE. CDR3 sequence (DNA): TGTGCCAGCAGCTCAACTACGGGGGAGGCGTTCTTC. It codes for CASSSTTGEAFF. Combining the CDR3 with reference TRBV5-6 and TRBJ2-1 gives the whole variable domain DAGVTQSPTHLIKTRGQQVTLRCSPKSGHDTVSWYQQALGQGPQFIFQYYEEEERQRGNFPDRFSGHQFPNYSSELNVNALLLGDSALYLCASSSTTGEAFFGPGTRLTVL.

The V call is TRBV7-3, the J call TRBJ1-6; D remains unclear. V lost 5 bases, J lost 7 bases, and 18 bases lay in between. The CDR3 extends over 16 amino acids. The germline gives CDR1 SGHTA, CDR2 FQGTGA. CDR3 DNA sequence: TGTGCCAGCAGCCTCCAAGGCGGCAGTGCGAATTCACCCCTCCACTTT. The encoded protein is CASSLQGGSANSPLHF.

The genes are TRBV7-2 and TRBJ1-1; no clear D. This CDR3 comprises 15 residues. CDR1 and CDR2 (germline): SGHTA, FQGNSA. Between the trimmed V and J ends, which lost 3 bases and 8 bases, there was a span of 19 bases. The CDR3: CASSFPDSGRFEAFF. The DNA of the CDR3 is TGTGCCAGCAGCTTTCCGGACTCCGGTAGGTTCGAAGCTTTCTTT.

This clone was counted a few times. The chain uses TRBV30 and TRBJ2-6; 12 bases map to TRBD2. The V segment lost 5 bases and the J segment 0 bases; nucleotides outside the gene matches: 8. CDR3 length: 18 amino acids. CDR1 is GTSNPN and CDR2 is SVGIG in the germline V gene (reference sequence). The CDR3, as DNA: TGTGCCTGGGGACTAGCGGGGCTAGGACGCTCTGGGGCCAACGTCCTGACTTTC. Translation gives CAWGLAGLGRSGANVLTF.

Here the CDR3 reads CASSQDEGFDYGYTF. Here the CDR3 DNA reads TGCGCCAGCAGCCAAGATGAGGGGTTCGACTATGGCTACACCTTC. The V and J genes are TRBV4-3 and TRBJ1-2; possible D gene TRBD1, 5 bases. With 0 bases removed from V and 3 bases from J, the gap between germline ends came to 11 bases. The CDR3 spans 15 residues. CDR1 is LGHNA, CDR2 YSLEER, per germline.

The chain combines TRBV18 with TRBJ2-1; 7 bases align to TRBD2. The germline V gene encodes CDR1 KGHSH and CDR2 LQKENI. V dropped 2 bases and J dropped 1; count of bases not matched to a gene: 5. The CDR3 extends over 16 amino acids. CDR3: CASSPFGLGSYNEQFF. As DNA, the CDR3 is TGTGCCAGCTCACCATTCGGACTAGGTTCCTACAATGAGCAGTTCTTC.

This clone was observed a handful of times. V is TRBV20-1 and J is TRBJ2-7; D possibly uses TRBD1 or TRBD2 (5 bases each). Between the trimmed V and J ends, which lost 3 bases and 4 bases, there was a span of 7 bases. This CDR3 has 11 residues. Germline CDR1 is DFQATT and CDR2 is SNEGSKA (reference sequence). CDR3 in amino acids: CSASWGYEQYF. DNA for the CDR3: TGCAGTGCTAGTTGGGGGTACGAGCAGTACTTC.

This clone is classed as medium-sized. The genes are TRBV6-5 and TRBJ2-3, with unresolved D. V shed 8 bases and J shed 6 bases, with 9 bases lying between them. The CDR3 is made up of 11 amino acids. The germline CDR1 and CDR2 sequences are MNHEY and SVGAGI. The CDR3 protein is CASSDGDTQYF. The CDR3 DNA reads TGTGCCAGCTCCGACGGGGATACGCAGTATTTT.

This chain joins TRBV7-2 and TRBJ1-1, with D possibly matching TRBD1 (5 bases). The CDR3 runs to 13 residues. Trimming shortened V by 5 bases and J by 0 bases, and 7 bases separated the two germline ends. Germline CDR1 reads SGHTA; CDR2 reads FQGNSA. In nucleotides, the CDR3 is TGTGCCAGCAGCCAGACAGTGAACACTGAAGCTTTCTTT. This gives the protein CASSQTVNTEAFF.

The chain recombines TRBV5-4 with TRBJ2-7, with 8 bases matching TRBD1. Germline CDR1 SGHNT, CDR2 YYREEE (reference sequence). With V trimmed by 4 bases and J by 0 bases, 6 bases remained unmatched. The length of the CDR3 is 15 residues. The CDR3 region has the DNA TGTGCCAGCAGCAAGACAGGGGCCAGCTCCTACGAGCAGTACTTC. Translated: CASSKTGASSYEQYF.

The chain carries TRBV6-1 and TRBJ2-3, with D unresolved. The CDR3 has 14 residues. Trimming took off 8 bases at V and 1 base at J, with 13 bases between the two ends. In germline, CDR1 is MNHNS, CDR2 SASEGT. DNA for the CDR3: TGTGCCAGCCTCCCTACGCCGGGCACAGATACGCAGTATTTT. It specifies CASLPTPGTDTQYF.

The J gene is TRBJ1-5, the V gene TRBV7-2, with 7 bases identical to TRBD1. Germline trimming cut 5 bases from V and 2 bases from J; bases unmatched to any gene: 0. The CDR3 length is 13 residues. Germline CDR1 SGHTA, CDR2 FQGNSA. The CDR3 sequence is CASSGQGNQPQHF. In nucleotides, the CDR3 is TGTGCCAGCAGCGGACAGGGCAATCAGCCCCAGCATTTT.

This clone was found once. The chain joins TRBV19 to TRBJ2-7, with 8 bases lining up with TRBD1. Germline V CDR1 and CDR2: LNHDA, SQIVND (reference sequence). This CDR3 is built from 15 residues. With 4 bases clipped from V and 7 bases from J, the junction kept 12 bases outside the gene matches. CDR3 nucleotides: TGTGCCAGTAGTAGGCGCGGGACAGGCGGTGGGGAGCAGTACTTC. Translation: CASSRRGTGGGEQYF.

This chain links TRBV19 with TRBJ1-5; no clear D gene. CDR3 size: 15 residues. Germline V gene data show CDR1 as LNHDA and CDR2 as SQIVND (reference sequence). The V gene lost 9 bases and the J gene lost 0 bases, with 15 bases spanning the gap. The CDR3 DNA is TGTGCCAGCCACCGAACCTTGGCTAGCAATCAGCCCCAGCATTTT. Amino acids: CASHRTLASNQPQHF.

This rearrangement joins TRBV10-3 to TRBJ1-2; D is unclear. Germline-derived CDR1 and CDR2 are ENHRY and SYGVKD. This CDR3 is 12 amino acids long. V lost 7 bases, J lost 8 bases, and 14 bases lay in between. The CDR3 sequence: CAIMGTGAGYTF. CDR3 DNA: TGTGCCATCATGGGTACCGGCGCCGGCTACACCTTC.

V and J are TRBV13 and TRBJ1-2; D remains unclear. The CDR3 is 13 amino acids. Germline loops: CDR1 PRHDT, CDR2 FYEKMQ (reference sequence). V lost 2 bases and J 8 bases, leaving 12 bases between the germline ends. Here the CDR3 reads CASSLRERGGYTF. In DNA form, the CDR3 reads TGTGCCAGCAGCTTACGGGAAAGAGGCGGCTACACCTTC.

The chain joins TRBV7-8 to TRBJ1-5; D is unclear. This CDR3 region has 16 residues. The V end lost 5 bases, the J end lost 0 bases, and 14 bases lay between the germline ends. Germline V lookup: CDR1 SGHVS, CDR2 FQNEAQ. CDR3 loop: CASSRLPQTSNQPQHF. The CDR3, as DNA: TGTGCCAGCAGCCGGCTCCCACAGACTAGCAATCAGCCCCAGCATTTT.

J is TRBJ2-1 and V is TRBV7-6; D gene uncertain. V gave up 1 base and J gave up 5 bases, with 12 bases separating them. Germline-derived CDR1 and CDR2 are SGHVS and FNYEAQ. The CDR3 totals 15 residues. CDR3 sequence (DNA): TGTGCCAGCAGCTTAGTGGTGGGAACCGACAATGAGCAGTTCTTC. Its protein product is CASSLVVGTDNEQFF.

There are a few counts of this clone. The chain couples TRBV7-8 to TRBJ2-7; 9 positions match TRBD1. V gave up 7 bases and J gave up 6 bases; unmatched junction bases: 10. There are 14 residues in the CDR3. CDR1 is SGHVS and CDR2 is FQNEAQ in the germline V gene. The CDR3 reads CASMPGQGSIEQYF. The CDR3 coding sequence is TGTGCCAGCATGCCGGGACAGGGTTCCATCGAGCAGTACTTC.

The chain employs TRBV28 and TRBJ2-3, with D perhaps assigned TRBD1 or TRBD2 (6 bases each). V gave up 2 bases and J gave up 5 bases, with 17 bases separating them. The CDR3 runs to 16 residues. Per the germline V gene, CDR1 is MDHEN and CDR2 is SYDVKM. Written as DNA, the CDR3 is TGTGCCAGCAGTTTAGCCGGGCCGGGGGCTATAGATACGCAGTATTTT. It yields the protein CASSLAGPGAIDTQYF. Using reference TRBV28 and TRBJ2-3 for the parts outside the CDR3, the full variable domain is DVKVTQSSRYLVKRTGEKVFLECVQDMDHENMFWYRQDPGLGLRLIYFSYDVKMKEKGDIPEGYSVSREKKERFSLILESASTNQTSMYLCASSLAGPGAIDTQYFGPGTRLTVL.